The rows below give T cell receptor beta chains drawn from one sample of a study of technical replicates of blood from several donors. Profiling relied on immunoSEQ multiplex PCR, and the TCRdb table lists in-frame clones only, not all of them. The sample includes about 93,000 clones, 95% of them seen just once. Sequencing was carried out using T cells isolated from PBMCs. Every receptor here comes from a human donor in good health. CDR3s include the opening cysteine and the closing phenylalanine or tryptophan. Fields, in order: J gene, D gene, clone size, V gene, CDR3 protein, CDR3 DNA. D genes are given only for firm matches. Size tells how often a clone was seen (once, few, many) or the class of an expanded clone, and some rows leave it out.

j_gene: TRBJ2-1
d_gene: TRBD2
abundance: -
v_gene: TRBV11-3
CDR3aa: CASSLVGTSGRAHEQFF
CDR3nt: TGTGCCAGCAGCTTAGTAGGGACTAGCGGGAGGGCCCATGAGCAGTTCTTC

j_gene: TRBJ2-7
d_gene: TRBD1
abundance: -
v_gene: TRBV27
CDR3aa: CASSDRDRSASEQYF
CDR3nt: TGTGCCAGCAGTGATCGGGACAGGTCCGCCTCCGAGCAGTACTTC

j_gene: TRBJ1-5
d_gene: TRBD1
abundance: -
v_gene: TRBV6-1
CDR3aa: CASNEDRGFVSNQPQHF
CDR3nt: TGTGCCAGCAATGAGGACAGGGGATTTGTTAGCAATCAGCCCCAGCATTTT

j_gene: TRBJ2-1
d_gene: TRBD2
abundance: -
v_gene: TRBV5-1
CDR3aa: CASSLEGIGAGGPNEQFF
CDR3nt: TGCGCCAGCAGCTTGGAAGGAATTGGGGCGGGGGGGCCCAATGAGCAGTTCTTC

j_gene: TRBJ2-7
d_gene: -
abundance: -
v_gene: TRBV7-2
CDR3aa: CASSYPQSAGSFSSYEQYF
CDR3nt: TGTGCCAGCAGCTACCCCCAATCAGCCGGGTCTTTCAGCTCCTACGAGCAGTACTTC

j_gene: TRBJ2-7
d_gene: -
abundance: -
v_gene: TRBV6-1
CDR3aa: CASSEGGGYYEQYF
CDR3nt: TGTGCCAGCAGTGAAGGCGGGGGCTACTACGAGCAGTACTTC

j_gene: TRBJ1-2
d_gene: -
abundance: -
v_gene: TRBV5-6
CDR3aa: CASSFPGDYGYTF
CDR3nt: TGTGCCAGCAGCTTCCCCGGGGATTATGGCTACACCTTC

j_gene: TRBJ1-1
d_gene: TRBD1
abundance: -
v_gene: TRBV4-1
CDR3aa: CASSSLTGWPEAFF
CDR3nt: TGCGCCAGCAGCTCTCTGACAGGGTGGCCTGAAGCTTTCTTT

j_gene: TRBJ1-6
d_gene: TRBD1
abundance: -
v_gene: TRBV30
CDR3aa: CAWSVLAGGGNSPLHF
CDR3nt: TGTGCCTGGAGTGTCCTGGCAGGGGGTGGTAATTCACCCCTCCACTTT

j_gene: TRBJ1-1
d_gene: TRBD1
abundance: -
v_gene: TRBV28
CDR3aa: CASWTGGAVPNTEAFF
CDR3nt: TGTGCCAGCTGGACAGGGGGTGCCGTTCCCAATACTGAAGCTTTCTTT

j_gene: TRBJ1-1
d_gene: TRBD1
abundance: -
v_gene: TRBV19
CDR3aa: CASSPFPRTGENTEAFF
CDR3nt: TGTGCCAGTAGTCCATTCCCTCGGACAGGGGAGAACACTGAAGCTTTCTTT

j_gene: TRBJ2-7
d_gene: -
abundance: -
v_gene: TRBV14
CDR3aa: CASSQAGLPLLDSYEQYF
CDR3nt: TGTGCCAGCAGCCAAGCCGGTTTGCCGCTACTAGACTCCTACGAGCAGTACTTC

j_gene: TRBJ2-1
d_gene: -
abundance: -
v_gene: TRBV7-9
CDR3aa: CASSIPNNEQFF
CDR3nt: TGTGCCAGCAGCATCCCTAACAATGAGCAGTTCTTC

j_gene: TRBJ2-7
d_gene: -
abundance: -
v_gene: TRBV6-1
CDR3aa: CASSVPGGHTAYEQYF
CDR3nt: TGTGCCAGCAGTGTCCCGGGGGGCCATACTGCCTACGAGCAGTACTTC

j_gene: TRBJ2-1
d_gene: -
abundance: -
v_gene: TRBV18
CDR3aa: CASSPPRNNEQFF
CDR3nt: TGTGCCAGCTCACCACCCAGGAACAATGAGCAGTTCTTC

j_gene: TRBJ2-5
d_gene: -
abundance: -
v_gene: TRBV14
CDR3aa: CASSQVLGGETQYF
CDR3nt: TGTGCCAGCAGCCAAGTCCTTGGAGGAGAGACCCAGTACTTC

j_gene: TRBJ1-1
d_gene: TRBD1
abundance: -
v_gene: TRBV27
CDR3aa: CASSKRDREGLAEAFF
CDR3nt: TGTGCCAGCAGTAAGCGGGACAGGGAGGGACTAGCTGAAGCTTTCTTT

j_gene: TRBJ1-2
d_gene: -
abundance: -
v_gene: TRBV19
CDR3aa: CASSQRQKGSTF
CDR3nt: TGTGCCAGTAGTCAACGACAGAAAGGGTCCACCTTC

j_gene: TRBJ2-3
d_gene: -
abundance: once
v_gene: TRBV10-3
CDR3aa: CAISESTGEDTQYF
CDR3nt: TGTGCCATCAGTGAGTCGACAGGAGAAGATACGCAGTATTTT

j_gene: TRBJ1-2
d_gene: TRBD1
abundance: -
v_gene: TRBV6-5
CDR3aa: CASSYPTGGNYGYTF
CDR3nt: TGTGCCAGCAGTTACCCGACAGGGGGGAACTATGGCTACACCTTC

j_gene: TRBJ2-1
d_gene: -
abundance: -
v_gene: TRBV28
CDR3aa: CASSLSSLREQFF
CDR3nt: TGTGCCAGCAGTTTAAGTAGTTTACGGGAGCAGTTCTTC

j_gene: TRBJ1-5
d_gene: TRBD1
abundance: -
v_gene: TRBV19
CDR3aa: CASSATGGSNQPQHF
CDR3nt: TGTGCCAGTAGTGCCACAGGGGGCTCTAATCAGCCCCAGCATTTT

j_gene: TRBJ2-7
d_gene: TRBD1
abundance: -
v_gene: TRBV5-1
CDR3aa: CASSPNRGLSYEQYF
CDR3nt: TGCGCCAGCAGCCCAAACAGGGGCCTTTCCTACGAGCAGTACTTC

j_gene: TRBJ2-7
d_gene: -
abundance: -
v_gene: TRBV19
CDR3aa: CASRGGRTNEQYF
CDR3nt: TGTGCCAGTAGAGGCGGGCGTACCAACGAGCAGTACTTC